A single sample is the source of the 2 T cell receptor beta chains below, sequenced in a study of cytomegalovirus exposure and HLA in healthy donors. PCR used 60 Vbeta primers and 13 Jbeta primers. Produced via immunoSEQ multiplex PCR; TCRdb's table is partial and in-frame only. The repertoire holds under 200,000 clones, with roughly 75% as singletons. Material for sequencing was PBMCs. The receptors derive from a man aged 40-55 years in good health and CMV-seronegative.

The V call is TRBV4-3, the J call TRBJ2-7; D might be TRBD1 (6 bases). The CDR3 contains 14 residues. V lost 3 bases to trimming and J lost 1 base, with 10 bases between them. Germline lookup yields CDR1 LGHNA and CDR2 YSLEER. The CDR3 nucleotides read TGCGCCAGCAGCCAGAATACAGGGTCCTACGAGCAGTACTTC. Protein product: CASSQNTGSYEQYF.

The chain joins TRBV18 to TRBJ1-2; perhaps TRBD1 as D (5 bases). V lost 2 bases and J lost 4, with 14 bases in between. The length of the CDR3 is 15 residues. Germline values: CDR1 KGHSH, CDR2 LQKENI. The chain's CDR3 is CASSPTTDSSYGYTF. DNA of the CDR3: TGTGCCAGCTCACCAACAACTGACAGCAGCTATGGCTACACCTTC.